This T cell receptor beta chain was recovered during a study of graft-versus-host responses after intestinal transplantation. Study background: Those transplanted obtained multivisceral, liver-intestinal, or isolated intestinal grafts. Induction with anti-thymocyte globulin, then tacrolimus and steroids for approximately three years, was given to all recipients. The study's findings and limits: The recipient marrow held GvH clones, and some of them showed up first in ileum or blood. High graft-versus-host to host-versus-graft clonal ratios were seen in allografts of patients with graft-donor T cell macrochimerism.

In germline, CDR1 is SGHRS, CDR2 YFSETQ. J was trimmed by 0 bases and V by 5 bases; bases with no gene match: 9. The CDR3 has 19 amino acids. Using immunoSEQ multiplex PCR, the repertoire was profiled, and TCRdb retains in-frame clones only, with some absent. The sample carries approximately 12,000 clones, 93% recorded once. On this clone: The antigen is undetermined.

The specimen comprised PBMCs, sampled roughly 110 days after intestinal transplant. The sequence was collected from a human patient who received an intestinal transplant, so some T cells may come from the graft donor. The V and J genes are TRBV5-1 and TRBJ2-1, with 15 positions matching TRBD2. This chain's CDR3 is CASREGLAGGPRSYNEQFF. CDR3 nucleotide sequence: TGCGCCAGCAGAGAAGGACTAGCGGGAGGGCCACGCTCCTACAATGAGCAGTTCTTC.